The 27 T cell receptor beta chains presented below share a single source sample, sequenced in a study of blood T cell repertoires in COVID-19. The table came from immunoSEQ multiplex PCR; TCRdb's copy has only in-frame clones and leaves some out. This sample has 110,000 or so clones, with under 85% found just once. The specimen was peripheral blood. The source is a woman aged 65 to 85 with acute or convalescent COVID-19.

V usage is TRBV11-2 and J usage is TRBJ2-1; TRBD1 matches 11 bases. The trim removed 5 bases at V and 11 bases at J, leaving 11 bases unmatched. Germline V gene lookup returns CDR1 SGHAT and CDR2 FQNNGV. This CDR3 comprises 15 residues. CDR3 coding DNA: TGTGCCAGCAGCCGAAGTCCCGGGACAGGGGGTCAGCAGTTCTTC. It encodes CASSRSPGTGGQQFF. Full variable domain (missing parts from reference TRBV11-2 and TRBJ2-1): EAGVAQSPRYKIIEKRQSVAFWCNPISGHATLYWYQQILGQGPKLLIQFQNNGVVDDSQLPKDRFSAERLKGVDSTLKIQPAKLEDSAVYLCASSRSPGTGGQQFFGPGTRLTVL.

The chain uses TRBV2 and TRBJ1-3; perhaps TRBD1 as D (5 bases). Germline CDR1 is SNHLY and CDR2 is FYNNEI. V lost 4 bases, J lost 0 bases, and 13 bases lay in between. This CDR3 contains 16 residues. CDR3 sequence: CASSAQGFLSGNTIYF. The DNA for the CDR3 is TGTGCCAGCAGTGCTCAGGGCTTCCTCTCTGGAAACACCATATATTTT.

The chain carries TRBV12-3 or TRBV12-4 and TRBJ1-4; D not resolved. The CDR3 runs to 12 residues. V dropped 6 bases and J dropped 8 bases, with 10 bases sitting between them. The CDR3 coding sequence is TGTGCCAGCAGCCGTGGCCGAGAAAAACTGTTTTTT. Translating it yields CASSRGREKLFF.

Here the CDR3 reads CASKTGRGPSGNTIYF. The CDR3 coding sequence is TGTGCCAGTAAGACGGGCAGGGGCCCCTCTGGAAACACCATATATTTT. The rearrangement joins TRBV19 to TRBJ1-3; D perhaps matches TRBD1 (6 bases). Germline lookup yields CDR1 LNHDA and CDR2 SQIVND (reference sequence). V lost 7 bases, J lost 0 bases, and 16 bases lay in between. This CDR3 has 16 residues.

V and J are TRBV5-1 and TRBJ1-6; 7 nucleotides agree with TRBD1. The CDR3 length is 14 residues. V dropped 0 bases and J dropped 9; count of bases not matched to a gene: 3. Germline V gene data show CDR1 as SGHRS and CDR2 as YFSETQ. As DNA, the CDR3 is TGCGCCAGCAGCTTGGTGGCAGGGGGTTCACCCCTCCACTTT. This encodes CASSLVAGGSPLHF.

The gene calls are TRBV11-2 and TRBJ2-5; D perhaps matches TRBD1 (6 bases). CDR3 size: 16 residues. V was cut by 4 bases and J by 4 bases, with 19 bases left in between. CDR1 is SGHAT, CDR2 FQNNGV, per germline. The CDR3 nucleotides are TGTGCCAGCAGCTCCAAGGACAGTGGGCATAGAGAGACCCAGTACTTC. Translating it yields CASSSKDSGHRETQYF.

V gene TRBV27 combines with J gene TRBJ2-7; no clear D gene. CDR1 and CDR2 from the germline V gene are MNHEY and SMNVEV (reference sequence). This CDR3 has 16 residues. Trimming cost V 6 bases and J 0 bases, with 18 bases left between them. The CDR3 here is CASRSNGVISSYEQYF. The CDR3 region has the DNA TGTGCCAGCAGGTCCAACGGTGTGATTTCCTCCTACGAGCAGTACTTC.

The genes are TRBV27 and TRBJ2-7; the match to TRBD2 covers 9 bases. The V segment lost 6 bases and the J segment 0 bases; nucleotides outside the gene matches: 6. CDR1 is MNHEY and CDR2 is SMNVEV in the germline V gene (reference sequence). The CDR3 consists of 15 residues. The CDR3 DNA sequence: TGTGCCAGCAGCCTGACTAGCGGTACCTCCTACGAGCAGTACTTC. Encoded protein: CASSLTSGTSYEQYF.

In its sample, this clone was seen a few times. The CDR3 sequence: CASSQQTGNLAAFF. The CDR3 nucleotides read TGTGCCAGCAGCCAACAAACAGGGAATTTGGCAGCTTTCTTT. This chain connects TRBV4-2 to TRBJ1-1; tentatively, D is TRBD1 (6 bases). Looked up from germline, CDR1 is LGHNA and CDR2 is YNFKEQ. The CDR3 contains 14 residues. Trimming pared 2 bases from V and 10 bases from J, leaving 17 bases between.

This clone was detected only once. J is TRBJ1-2 and V is TRBV28, with D perhaps matching TRBD1 (6 bases). V was trimmed by 7 bases and J by 6 bases, leaving 15 bases between them. Germline-derived CDR1 and CDR2 are MDHEN and SYDVKM. The CDR3 runs 13 residues. CDR3 region: CASTKSRGDGYTF. CDR3 DNA sequence: TGTGCCAGCACCAAGAGCAGGGGTGATGGCTACACCTTC.

The J gene is TRBJ2-3, the V gene TRBV27, with D unresolved. CDR3 length: 13 amino acids. Germline CDR1 is MNHEY and CDR2 is SMNVEV (reference sequence). Trimming shortened V by 3 bases and J by 1 base, and 5 bases separated the two germline ends. The CDR3 nucleotides are TGTGCCAGCAGTTTTACGGGCACAGATACGCAGTATTTT. It codes for CASSFTGTDTQYF.

The V call is TRBV5-4, the J call TRBJ2-1; 9 bases align to TRBD1. The CDR3 covers 15 residues. Germline loops: CDR1 SGHNT, CDR2 YYREEE (reference sequence). The trim removed 5 bases at V and 7 bases at J, leaving 10 bases unmatched. Written as DNA, the CDR3 is TGTGCCAGCAGGAGGGACAGGGAGGTCTATAATGAGCAGTTCTTC. As protein: CASRRDREVYNEQFF.

The chain recombines TRBV15 with TRBJ1-1, with D hard to call. The CDR3 extends over 15 amino acids. Germline CDR1 reads LNHNV; CDR2 reads YYDKDF (reference sequence). V was clipped by 1 base and J by 0 bases, with 9 bases between them. CDR3 protein: CATSRGRPLNTEAFF. Written as DNA, the CDR3 is TGTGCCACCAGCAGAGGGCGGCCTTTGAACACTGAAGCTTTCTTT.

This clone came up once. CDR3 DNA: TGTGCCAGCTCCAATCACACGGGGCAGTACTTC. Encoded protein: CASSNHTGQYF. The J gene is TRBJ2-7, the V gene TRBV12-3 or TRBV12-4; D is ambiguous. This CDR3 has 11 amino acids. Between the trimmed V and J ends, which lost 8 bases and 9 bases, there was a span of 14 bases.

The chain joins TRBV19 to TRBJ2-5, with a weak D call TRBD1 (5 bases). Germline V lookup: CDR1 LNHDA, CDR2 SQIVND (reference sequence). This CDR3 region has 15 residues. Trimming removed 1 base at V and 5 bases at J, with 14 bases between. The DNA of the CDR3 is TGTGCCAGTAGTATAGGGCAGGGCCCCCCGGAGACCCAGTACTTC. Protein: CASSIGQGPPETQYF.

This clone was recorded only once. The chain uses TRBV14 and TRBJ1-4; D not certain. CDR3 length: 18 amino acids. Germline V gives CDR1 SGHDN, CDR2 FVKESK. Trimming took off 1 base at V and 1 base at J, with 16 bases between the two ends. CDR3 amino acids: CASSQVWKAPRTNEKLFF. In nucleotides, the CDR3 is TGTGCCAGCAGCCAAGTATGGAAGGCGCCTAGAACTAATGAAAAACTGTTTTTT.

A remark on this clone: Mismatch with germline at one junction end may stem from a read error. This sequence joins TRBV5-1 and TRBJ2-7; 9 positions agree with TRBD2. The CDR3 contains 15 residues. CDR1 and CDR2 from the germline V gene are SGHRS and YFSETQ. The CDR3 DNA sequence: TGCGCCAGCAGCTTGGAGGGGACTAGCTCCCACGAGCAGTACTTC. This translates into CASSLEGTSSHEQYF.

The chain recombines TRBV29-1 with TRBJ2-5, with 11 bases identical to TRBD1. The junction had 8 bases not matched to a gene; V was cut back by 7 bases and J by 1 base. The CDR3 is 15 amino acids. CDR1 SQVTM and CDR2 ANQGSEA come from the germline V gene. Here the CDR3 reads CSATGTGGPQETQYF. The CDR3 bases are TGCAGCGCAACCGGGACAGGGGGACCCCAAGAGACCCAGTACTTC. The entire variable domain, with the rest obtained from reference TRBV29-1 and TRBJ2-5, is as follows: SAVISQKPSRDICQRGTSLTIQCQVDSQVTMMFWYRQQPGQSLTLIATANQGSEATYESGFVIDKFPISRPNLTFSTLTVSNMSPEDSSIYLCSATGTGGPQETQYFGPGTRLLVL.

The rearrangement joins TRBV7-2 to TRBJ2-1; D unclear. This CDR3 contains 16 residues. V was cut by 7 bases and J by 9 bases, with 25 bases left in between. Germline V gene sequence: CDR1 SGHTA, CDR2 FQGNSA. CDR3 DNA: TGTGCCAGCACCTACACTTCCGGAGCGAGACCCTCTGAGCAGTTCTTC. Its translation: CASTYTSGARPSEQFF.

The CDR3 DNA is TGCGCCAGCAGCCAAGATCTTAATCAGCCCCAGCATTTT. Protein sequence: CASSQDLNQPQHF. The V and J genes are TRBV4-3 and TRBJ1-5; D is uncertain. Trimming took 0 bases from V and 4 from J, leaving 4 bases between them. In germline, CDR1 is LGHNA, CDR2 YSLEER. This CDR3 region has 13 residues.

The CDR3: CASSQGSEGAFGYTF. In DNA, the CDR3 is TGCGCCAGCAGCCAAGGGTCCGAGGGGGCGTTTGGCTACACCTTC. The V call is TRBV4-3, the J call TRBJ1-2; 7 nucleotides match TRBD1. The CDR3 consists of 15 residues. Germline V CDR1 and CDR2: LGHNA, YSLEER. Unmatched junction bases numbered 9, after V lost 1 base and J lost 7 bases.

The V and J genes are TRBV10-3 and TRBJ2-2, with 8 bases aligning to TRBD1. J was trimmed by 4 bases and V by 0 bases; bases with no gene match: 4. Germline assignment: CDR1 ENHRY and CDR2 SYGVKD. The CDR3 sequence is 16 residues long. CDR3 in DNA: TGTGCCATCAGTGAGTCCCGACAGGGGAGCACCGGGGAGCTGTTTTTT. Translating it yields CAISESRQGSTGELFF.

This clone was found once. This chain links TRBV7-9 with TRBJ1-1; weak D call: TRBD1 (5 bases). The CDR3 is 14 amino acids. Germline lookup yields CDR1 SEHNR and CDR2 FQNEAQ (reference sequence). V lost 4 bases, J lost 4 bases, and 13 bases lay in between. CDR3 sequence reads: CASSSITGFTEAFF. The CDR3 region has the DNA TGTGCCAGCAGCTCAATTACAGGTTTCACTGAAGCTTTCTTT.

About this clone itself: Other DNA sequences of this sample code for an identical CDR3. This sequence joins TRBV19 and TRBJ1-2; D unresolved. CDR1 is LNHDA and CDR2 is SQIVND in the germline V gene (reference sequence). Trimming removed 5 bases from V and 2 bases from J, with 9 bases in between. The CDR3 extends over 13 amino acids. As DNA, the CDR3 is TGTGCCAGTAGTTACCGAGAAAACTATGGCTACACCTTC. Its translation is CASSYRENYGYTF.

The chain employs TRBV7-9 and TRBJ2-1, with 10 bases aligning to TRBD2. CDR1 is SEHNR, CDR2 FQNEAQ, per germline (reference sequence). Germline trimming cut 4 bases from V and 3 bases from J; bases unmatched to any gene: 9. CDR3 length equals 17 residues. The DNA of the CDR3 is TGTGCCAGCAGCTACCCCTCCGGGACTAGCGACTACAATGAGCAGTTCTTC. Translating it yields CASSYPSGTSDYNEQFF. The whole variable domain, remainder taken from reference TRBV7-9 and TRBJ2-1, is DTGVSQNPRHKITKRGQNVTFRCDPISEHNRLYWYRQTLGQGPEFLTYFQNEAQLEKSRLLSDRFSAERPKGSFSTLEIQRTEQGDSAMYLCASSYPSGTSDYNEQFFGPGTRLTVL.

This chain uses TRBV19 with TRBJ1-3; 12 nucleotides agree with TRBD1. This CDR3 spans 19 amino acids. V lost 4 bases and J lost 0; bases outside the gene matches: 10. Germline V gives CDR1 LNHDA, CDR2 SQIVND (reference sequence). DNA of the CDR3: TGTGCCAGTAGTACCTGGGACAGGGGGCTTCCCAGCTCTGGAAACACCATATATTTT. Translation gives CASSTWDRGLPSSGNTIYF.

The chain uses TRBV30 and TRBJ2-3, with a tentative D call TRBD2 (6 bases). The V and J ends lost 1 base and 5 bases respectively, with 13 bases between them. Per germline, CDR1 GTSNPN and CDR2 SVGIG (reference sequence). The CDR3 sequence is 14 residues long. CDR3 in amino acids: CAWSEPGGGDTQYF. In nucleotides, the CDR3 is TGTGCCTGGAGTGAACCCGGGGGTGGAGATACGCAGTATTTT. Filled out from reference TRBV30 and TRBJ2-3, the complete variable domain reads SQTIHQWPATLVQPVGSPLSLECTVEGTSNPNLYWYRQAAGRGLQLLFYSVGIGQISSEVPQNLSASRPQDRQFILSSKKLLLSDSGFYLCAWSEPGGGDTQYFGPGTRLTVL.